The entry that follows covers one T cell receptor (beta chain) sequence. The antigen is not known. For each CDR3 protein, TCRdb gives one entry from its re-call of the 5' RACE reads, without DNA. In total, the table holds around 210,000 distinct CDR3 sequences. The germline V gene has CDR1 SGHTA and CDR2 FQGNSA. The CDR3 covers 14 residues. The entry originates in a study of monozygotic twins with inflammatory bowel disease. Findings and caveats of the study: The authors found no support for a single strong IBD-associated signal or clonotype.

This chain links TRBV7-2 with TRBJ1-1; TCRdb indicates TRBD1, and absent DNA this call remains unverified. This receptor was obtained from a human donor with ulcerative colitis or Crohn's disease, or a healthy co-twin of an affected twin (not recorded which). The specimen was blood. CDR3 sequence reads: CASSYQDRGTEAFF.